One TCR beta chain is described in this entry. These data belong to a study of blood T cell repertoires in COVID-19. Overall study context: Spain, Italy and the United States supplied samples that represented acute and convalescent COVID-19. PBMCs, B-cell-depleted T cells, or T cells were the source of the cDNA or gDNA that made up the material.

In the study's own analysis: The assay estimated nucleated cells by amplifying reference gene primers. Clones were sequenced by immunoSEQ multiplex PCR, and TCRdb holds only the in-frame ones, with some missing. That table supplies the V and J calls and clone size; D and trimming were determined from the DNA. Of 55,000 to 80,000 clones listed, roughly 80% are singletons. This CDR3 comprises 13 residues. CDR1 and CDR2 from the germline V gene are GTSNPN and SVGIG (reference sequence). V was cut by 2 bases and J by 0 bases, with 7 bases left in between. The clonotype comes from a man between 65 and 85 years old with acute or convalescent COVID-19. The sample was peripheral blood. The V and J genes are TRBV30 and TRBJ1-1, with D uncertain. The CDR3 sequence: CAWSLEMNTEAFF. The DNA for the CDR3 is TGTGCCTGGAGTTTAGAAATGAACACTGAAGCTTTCTTT.